The following is a TCR beta chain sequence with its context. Its cognate antigen is unknown. The data belong to a study of T cells in localized non-small cell lung cancer. General study results and limits: Adjacent uninvolved lung tissue had the highest T cell clonality, exceeding tumor. Detection in adjacent lung was observed for a median around 50 of the top 100 tumor clones.

Profiled with immunoSEQ multiplex PCR; TCRdb holds only in-frame clones, not every one. The sample lists around 36,000 clones; 81% were seen once. Germline V gene sequence: CDR1 SQVTM, CDR2 ANQGSEA. The CDR3 runs 15 residues. V was pared by 4 bases and J by 0 bases, with 13 bases between. The sample in question was peripheral blood mononuclear cells, obtained before any cancer treatment. The TCR originated in a male donor older than 55 with stage II lung adenocarcinoma. The V and J genes are TRBV29-1 and TRBJ2-1; weak D call: TRBD1 (6 bases). CDR3 loop: CSVVGGVSSYNEQFF. The CDR3 DNA sequence: TGCAGCGTTGTAGGGGGAGTCAGCTCCTACAATGAGCAGTTCTTC.